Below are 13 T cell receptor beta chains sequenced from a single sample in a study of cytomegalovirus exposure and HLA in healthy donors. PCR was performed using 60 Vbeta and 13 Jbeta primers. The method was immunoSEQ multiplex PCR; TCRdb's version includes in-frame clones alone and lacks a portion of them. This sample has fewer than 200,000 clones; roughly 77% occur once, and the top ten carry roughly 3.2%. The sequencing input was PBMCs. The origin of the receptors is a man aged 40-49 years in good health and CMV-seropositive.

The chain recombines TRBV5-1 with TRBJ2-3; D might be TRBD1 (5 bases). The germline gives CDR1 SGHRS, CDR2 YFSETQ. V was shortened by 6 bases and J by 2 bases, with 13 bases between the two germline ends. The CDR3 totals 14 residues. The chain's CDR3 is CASTPGQNTDTQYF. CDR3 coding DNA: TGCGCCAGCACCCCCGGACAAAACACAGATACGCAGTATTTT.

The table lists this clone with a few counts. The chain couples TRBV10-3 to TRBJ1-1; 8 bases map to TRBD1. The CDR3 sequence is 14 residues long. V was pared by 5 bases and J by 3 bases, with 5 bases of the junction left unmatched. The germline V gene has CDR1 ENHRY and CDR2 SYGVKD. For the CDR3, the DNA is TGTGCCATCAGTCTGGACAGGGAGTACACTGAAGCTTTCTTT. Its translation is CAISLDREYTEAFF.

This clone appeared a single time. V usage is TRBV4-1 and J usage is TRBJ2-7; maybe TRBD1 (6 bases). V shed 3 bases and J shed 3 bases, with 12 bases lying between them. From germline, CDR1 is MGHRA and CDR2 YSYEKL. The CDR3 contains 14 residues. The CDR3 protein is CASSHTGLDYEQYF. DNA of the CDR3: TGCGCCAGCAGCCACACAGGGTTGGACTACGAGCAGTACTTC.

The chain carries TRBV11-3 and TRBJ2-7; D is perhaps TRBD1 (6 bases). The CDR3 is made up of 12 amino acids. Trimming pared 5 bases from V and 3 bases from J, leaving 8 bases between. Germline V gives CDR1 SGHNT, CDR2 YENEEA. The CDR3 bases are TGTGCCAGCAGCAAAGGGGGCTACGAGCAGTACTTC. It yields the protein CASSKGGYEQYF.

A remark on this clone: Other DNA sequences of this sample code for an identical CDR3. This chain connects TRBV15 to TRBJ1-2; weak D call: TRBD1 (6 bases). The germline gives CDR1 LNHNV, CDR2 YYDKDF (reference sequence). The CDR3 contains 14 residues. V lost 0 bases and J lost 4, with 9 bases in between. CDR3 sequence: CATSRDLTGYGYTF. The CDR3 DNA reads TGTGCCACCAGCAGAGATTTGACAGGCTATGGCTACACCTTC.

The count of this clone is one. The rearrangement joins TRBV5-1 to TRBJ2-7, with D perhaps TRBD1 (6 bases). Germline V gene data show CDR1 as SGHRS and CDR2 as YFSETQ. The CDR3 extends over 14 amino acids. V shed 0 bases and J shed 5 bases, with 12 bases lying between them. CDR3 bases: TGCGCCAGCAGCTTGGCCAACAGGGAACACGAGCAGTACTTC. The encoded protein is CASSLANREHEQYF.

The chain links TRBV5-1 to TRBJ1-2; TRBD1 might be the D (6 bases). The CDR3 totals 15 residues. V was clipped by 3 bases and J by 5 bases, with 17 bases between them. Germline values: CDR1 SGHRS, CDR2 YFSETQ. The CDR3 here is CASSSGTPRVYGYTF. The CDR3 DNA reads TGCGCCAGCAGCTCCGGGACACCTAGAGTTTATGGCTACACCTTC.

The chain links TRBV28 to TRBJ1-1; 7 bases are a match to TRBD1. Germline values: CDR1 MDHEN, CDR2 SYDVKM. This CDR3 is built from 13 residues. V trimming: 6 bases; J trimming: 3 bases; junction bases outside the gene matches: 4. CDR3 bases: TGTGCCAGCAGAAAACAGGGGTACACTGAAGCTTTCTTT. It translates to CASRKQGYTEAFF.

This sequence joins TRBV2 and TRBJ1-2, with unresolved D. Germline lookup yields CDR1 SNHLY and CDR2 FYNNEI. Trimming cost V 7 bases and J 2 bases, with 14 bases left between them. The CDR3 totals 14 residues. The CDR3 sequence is CASTWAGTNYGYTF. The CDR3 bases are TGTGCCAGCACCTGGGCAGGTACCAACTATGGCTACACCTTC.

CDR3 DNA sequence: TGTGCCAGCAGCTTAGCAAAGTGGGGGTGGGAGGTCGACGGGGACAATGAGCAGTTCTTC. Its protein product is CASSLAKWGWEVDGDNEQFF. The rearrangement links TRBV7-2 to TRBJ2-1, with a weak D call TRBD2 (6 bases). The V end was cut by 0 bases, the J end by 5 bases, with 26 bases between. CDR3 length equals 20 residues. Germline lookup yields CDR1 SGHTA and CDR2 FQGNSA.

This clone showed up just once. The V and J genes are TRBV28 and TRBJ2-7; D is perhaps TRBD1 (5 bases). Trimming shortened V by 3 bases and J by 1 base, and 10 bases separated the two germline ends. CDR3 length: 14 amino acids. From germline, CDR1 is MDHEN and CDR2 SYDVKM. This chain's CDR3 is CASSLVQGSYEQYF. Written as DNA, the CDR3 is TGTGCCAGCAGTTTGGTGCAGGGTTCCTACGAGCAGTACTTC.

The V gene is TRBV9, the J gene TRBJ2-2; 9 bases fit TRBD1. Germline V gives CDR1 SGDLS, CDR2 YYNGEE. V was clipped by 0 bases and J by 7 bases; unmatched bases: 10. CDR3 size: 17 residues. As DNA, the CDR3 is TGTGCCAGCAGCGTAGTCCCCCCGGGACAGGGAGGCGGGGAGCTGTTTTTT. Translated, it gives CASSVVPPGQGGGELFF.

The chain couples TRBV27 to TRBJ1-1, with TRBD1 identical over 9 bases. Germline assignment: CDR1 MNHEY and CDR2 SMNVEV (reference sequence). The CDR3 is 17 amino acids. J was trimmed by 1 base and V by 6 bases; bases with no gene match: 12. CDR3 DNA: TGTGCCAGCAGCACCGGGACAGGGAATAATAAGAACACTGAAGCTTTCTTT. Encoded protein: CASSTGTGNNKNTEAFF.